What follows are 8 T cell receptor beta chains derived from one specimen sequenced in a study of long-term antiretroviral therapy in people with HIV. Runs used v3.0 of the immunoSEQ assay and were done at survey level. Libraries were prepared by immunoSEQ multiplex PCR; TCRdb keeps only in-frame clonotypes and omits some of them. The table shows tens of thousands of clones, with 75% to 95% occurring only once. Specimen: unsorted PBMCs, collected roughly 5 years after starting antiretroviral therapy. These receptors were obtained from a woman between 40 and 55 years old with HIV.

This clone occurred once. This chain uses TRBV10-2 with TRBJ1-1, with TRBD1 as a possible D gene (5 bases). Germline V gene sequence: CDR1 WSHSY, CDR2 SAAADI. The CDR3 length is 12 residues. V shed 2 bases and J shed 4 bases, with 5 bases lying between them. The DNA for the CDR3 is TGCGCCAGCAGTGAGGGGGCCACTGAAGCTTTCTTT. Amino acid sequence: CASSEGATEAFF.

The J gene is TRBJ1-1, the V gene TRBV11-2, with D uncertain. V gave up 5 bases and J gave up 3 bases, with 25 bases separating them. The V gene's germline CDR1 is SGHAT and CDR2 FQNNGV. CDR3 length: 18 amino acids. DNA for the CDR3: TGTGCCAGCAGCCCAGACGCGGAGAGGGAGGCGTCTTACACTGAAGCTTTCTTT. Translating gives CASSPDAEREASYTEAFF. Variable domain in full (rest from reference TRBV11-2 and TRBJ1-1): EAGVAQSPRYKIIEKRQSVAFWCNPISGHATLYWYQQILGQGPKLLIQFQNNGVVDDSQLPKDRFSAERLKGVDSTLKIQPAKLEDSAVYLCASSPDAEREASYTEAFFGQGTRLTVV.

This chain joins TRBV6-5 and TRBJ1-2, with D tentatively TRBD1 (6 bases). The V gene lost 7 bases and the J gene lost 2 bases, with 17 bases spanning the gap. The CDR3 length is 15 residues. Germline assignment: CDR1 MNHEY and CDR2 SVGAGI. CDR3 region: CASNGGEIGNYGYTF. In DNA form, the CDR3 reads TGTGCCAGCAATGGGGGCGAAATAGGAAACTATGGCTACACCTTC.

In its sample, this clone was seen once. The V gene is TRBV19, the J gene TRBJ2-2, with TRBD2 as a possible D gene (5 bases). V dropped 7 bases and J dropped 3 bases, with 9 bases sitting between them. CDR1 is LNHDA and CDR2 is SQIVND in the germline V gene (reference sequence). CDR3 length equals 13 residues. CDR3 in DNA: TGTGCCAGTAACGAGCGGTACACCGGGGAGCTGTTTTTT. Its protein product is CASNERYTGELFF.

The chain combines TRBV7-2 with TRBJ1-4, with D unresolved. The CDR3 is 15 amino acids. V lost 0 bases and J lost 7, with 12 bases in between. Looked up from germline, CDR1 is SGHTA and CDR2 is FQGNSA. In nucleotides, the CDR3 is TGTGCCAGCAGCTTAGCTGATAGGGTGGGTGAAAAACTGTTTTTT. This translates into CASSLADRVGEKLFF.

This chain uses TRBV5-1 with TRBJ1-2; D is unresolved. Trimming shortened V by 0 bases and J by 4 bases, and 1 base separated the two germline ends. The CDR3 consists of 11 residues. Germline V gene lookup returns CDR1 SGHRS and CDR2 YFSETQ. CDR3 region: CASSLGYGYTF. CDR3 in DNA: TGCGCCAGCAGCTTGGGCTATGGCTACACCTTC.

CDR3 coding DNA: TGCGCCAGCAGCCACAGTGCGGGGGGGCCTTCCGAGCAGTACTTC. It specifies CASSHSAGGPSEQYF. This rearrangement joins TRBV4-3 to TRBJ2-7; 9 bases are a match to TRBD2. The CDR3 consists of 15 residues. Germline V gives CDR1 LGHNA, CDR2 YSLEER. After removal of 3 bases from V and 6 bases from J, the junction contained 9 bases not matched to a gene.

The chain has TRBV27 and TRBJ2-3; the match to TRBD1 covers 7 bases. Looked up from germline, CDR1 is MNHEY and CDR2 is SMNVEV (reference sequence). There are 14 residues in the CDR3. The V gene end was trimmed by 5 bases and the J gene end by 3 bases; junction bases not matched to a gene: 5. Here the CDR3 reads CASSPYRGTDTQYF. The CDR3, as DNA: TGTGCCAGCAGTCCCTACAGGGGAACAGATACGCAGTATTTT.